The rows below give T cell receptor beta chains drawn from one sample of a study of blood T cell repertoires in COVID-19. Sequencing was performed with immunoSEQ multiplex PCR; in TCRdb, only in-frame clones are kept and a portion is missing. The repertoire consists of around 340,000 clones, with approximately 89% occurring once and the leading ten covering just under 4%. Sequenced material: peripheral blood. These receptors originate from a woman aged 60 to 75 with COVID-19, enrolled during active disease. CDR3s include the opening cysteine and the closing phenylalanine or tryptophan. A D gene is named only where the DNA matches it firmly. Only part of the rows carry a size: once, few, many, or a class if the clone is expanded.

CDR3 DNA | CDR3 protein | J gene | V gene | D gene | clone size
TGCGCCAGCAGCCAAGTAGGGGGGGGCTCCGCTGAAAAACTGTTTTTT | CASSQVGGGSAEKLFF | TRBJ1-4 | TRBV4-1 | NA | NA
TGTGCCAGCAGTTTACAGGGCTTCTGGGACATTCAGTACTTC | CASSLQGFWDIQYF | TRBJ2-4 | TRBV28 | NA | NA
TGTGCCAGCAGGCGAACAGAGACGAACACCGGGGAGCTGTTTTTT | CASRRTETNTGELFF | TRBJ2-2 | TRBV6-5 | NA | once
TGTGCCAGCAGTTACCCAGGAGGAGCGGGGGAAGCTTTCTTT | CASSYPGGAGEAFF | TRBJ1-1 | TRBV6-6 | NA | NA
TGTGCCAGCAGCTCACTGGACAGGGGGGGAGGCGAGCAGTACTTC | CASSSLDRGGGEQYF | TRBJ2-7 | TRBV7-6 | TRBD1 | NA
TGTGCCAGCAGTGAAGGGCCCGGGAACAGAGAATACTATGGCTACACCTTC | CASSEGPGNREYYGYTF | TRBJ1-2 | TRBV2 | NA | NA
TGCGCCAGCAGCTCCGGACTAGCGGGGGGCCAATCCCATGAGCAGTTCTTC | CASSSGLAGGQSHEQFF | TRBJ2-1 | TRBV5-1 | TRBD2 | NA
TGTGCCAGCAGCTCAACGGGACAGGGGGCTATTGGCTACACCTTC | CASSSTGQGAIGYTF | TRBJ1-2 | TRBV7-9 | TRBD1 | NA
TGTGCCAGCAGCCCCCCGGGAGGTTGGGCTGGCTACACCTTC | CASSPPGGWAGYTF | TRBJ1-2 | TRBV6-5 | NA | NA
TGTGCCAGTAGGCAGGTGGCCTTTAATCAGCCCCAGCATTTT | CASRQVAFNQPQHF | TRBJ1-5 | TRBV19 | NA | NA
TGTGCCAGCAGTTACTCCCGGGACAGTACTAATTCACCCCTCCACTTT | CASSYSRDSTNSPLHF | TRBJ1-6 | TRBV6-5 | TRBD1 | NA
TGTGCCAGCAGTTTGCCGGGGAGCACAGATACGCAGTATTTT | CASSLPGSTDTQYF | TRBJ2-3 | TRBV28 | NA | once
TGTGCCAGCAGCCAAGGGACTTCTGCTAACTATGGCTACACCTTC | CASSQGTSANYGYTF | TRBJ1-2 | TRBV7-9 | NA | few
TGTGCCAGCAGCCTCAGGGGTGACACTGAAGCTTTCTTT | CASSLRGDTEAFF | TRBJ1-1 | TRBV5-6 | NA | NA
TGCGCCAGCAGCTCACCGGGACAGCAAGAGACCCAGTACTTC | CASSSPGQQETQYF | TRBJ2-5 | TRBV5-1 | TRBD1 | NA
TGTGCCAGTAGCGATTACAGGGTTACCGGGGAGCTGTTTTTT | CASSDYRVTGELFF | TRBJ2-2 | TRBV19 | NA | NA
TGTGCCAGCAGCGAAGGACTAGCGCGCCTCGGGACCCAGTACTTC | CASSEGLARLGTQYF | TRBJ2-5 | TRBV9 | TRBD2 | NA
TGTGCCTGGAGTGGAGGGAGCAGGAACACTGAAGCTTTCTTT | CAWSGGSRNTEAFF | TRBJ1-1 | TRBV30 | NA | NA
TGCGCCAGCAGCTCCGCGGCGGGGGGAACTCAAGAGACCCAGTACTTC | CASSSAAGGTQETQYF | TRBJ2-5 | TRBV5-1 | TRBD2 | NA
TGTGCCATCAGTCCCCTACAGGGGGCGTCTGGGGCCAACGTCCTGACTTTC | CAISPLQGASGANVLTF | TRBJ2-6 | TRBV10-3 | TRBD1 | NA
TGTGCCAGCAGCTCCCTAGCGGGGACTTCAGATACGCAGTATTTT | CASSSLAGTSDTQYF | TRBJ2-3 | TRBV5-4 | TRBD2 | NA
TGTGCTAGTGGTTTTTCAGGGTTAGGTGGCAATCAGCCCCAGCATTTT | CASGFSGLGGNQPQHF | TRBJ1-5 | TRBV12-5 | NA | once
TGTGCCAGCAGTTTTAGAGGGGAGACCCAGTACTTC | CASSFRGETQYF | TRBJ2-5 | TRBV12-3/TRBV12-4 | NA | NA
TGTGCCAGCACCCTAGACAGGGTAACTGAAGCTTTCTTT | CASTLDRVTEAFF | TRBJ1-1 | TRBV12-3/TRBV12-4 | TRBD1 | NA
TGTGCCATCAGCTCGACAGGGGCACCGAGCTCTGGAAACACCATATATTTT | CAISSTGAPSSGNTIYF | TRBJ1-3 | TRBV10-3 | TRBD1 | few
TGCGCCAGCAAAAGACAGGGAGGCACAGATACGCAGTATTTT | CASKRQGGTDTQYF | TRBJ2-3 | TRBV5-1 | TRBD1 | NA
TGTGCCAGCAACAATCTCAATGAGCAGTTCTTC | CASNNLNEQFF | TRBJ2-1 | TRBV12-3/TRBV12-4 | NA | NA
TGTGCCAGCAGTTTCTGGCTACAGGGGGGGACCGGGGAGCTGTTTTTT | CASSFWLQGGTGELFF | TRBJ2-2 | TRBV28 | NA | NA
TGTGCCAGCAGTTTCAGGGCCCGTTCACCCCTCCACTTT | CASSFRARSPLHF | TRBJ1-6 | TRBV27 | NA | NA
TGCGCCAGCAGCTTGGGGGCTAATGAGCAGTTCTTC | CASSLGANEQFF | TRBJ2-1 | TRBV5-1 | NA | NA
TGCGCCAGCAGCGGGGGACAGGGGGCGCGGGTCACCGGGGAGCTGTTTTTT | CASSGGQGARVTGELFF | TRBJ2-2 | TRBV5-1 | TRBD1 | NA
TGCGCCAGCAGGTCTGGGACAGGGACCGATGCCTATGGCTACACCTTC | CASRSGTGTDAYGYTF | TRBJ1-2 | TRBV10-1 | TRBD1 | few
TGCAGCGTCGCCGTCGGGGGACCGGGCACTGAAGCTTTCTTT | CSVAVGGPGTEAFF | TRBJ1-1 | TRBV29-1 | NA | NA